In this sample, the clone carrying this T cell receptor (beta chain) turned up once. The data were produced by immunoSEQ multiplex PCR, yet TCRdb's version contains in-frame clones alone and is incomplete. The sample holds 130,000 or so clones, approximately 80% seen once. These data originate in a study of blood T cell repertoires in COVID-19. Study overall: Material from acute and convalescent COVID-19 was sourced from the United States, Italy and Spain.

Trimming cost V 6 bases and J 5 bases; bases outside gene matches: 12. The CDR3 is made up of 18 amino acids. Germline values: CDR1 MNHNY, CDR2 SVGAGI (reference sequence). This clonotype was obtained from an elderly man with acute or convalescent COVID-19. The rearrangement uses TRBV6-6 and TRBJ1-6, with 11 bases lining up with TRBD1. Sequencing was performed on peripheral blood. CDR3 DNA sequence: TGTGCCAGCAGCCGACAGGGACAGGGGGTCGGGAATAATTCACCCCTCCACTTT. Encoded protein: CASSRQGQGVGNNSPLHF.